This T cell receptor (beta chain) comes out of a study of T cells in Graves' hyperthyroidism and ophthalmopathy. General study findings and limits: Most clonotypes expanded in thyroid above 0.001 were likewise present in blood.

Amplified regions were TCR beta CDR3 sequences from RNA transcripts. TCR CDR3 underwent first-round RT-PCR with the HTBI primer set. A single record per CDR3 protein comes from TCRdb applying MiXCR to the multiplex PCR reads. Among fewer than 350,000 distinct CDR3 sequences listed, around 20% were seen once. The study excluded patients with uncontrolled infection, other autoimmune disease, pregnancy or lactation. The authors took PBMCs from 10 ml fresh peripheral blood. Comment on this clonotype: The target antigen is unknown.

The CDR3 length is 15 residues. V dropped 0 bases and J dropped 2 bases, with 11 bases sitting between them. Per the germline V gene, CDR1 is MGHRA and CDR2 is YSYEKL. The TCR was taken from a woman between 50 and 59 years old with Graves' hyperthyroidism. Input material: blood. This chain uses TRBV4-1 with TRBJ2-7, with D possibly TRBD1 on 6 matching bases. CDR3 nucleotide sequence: TGCGCCAGCAGCCAAGAAGGGGACACCACCTACGAGCAGTACTTC. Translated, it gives CASSQEGDTTYEQYF.